These 18 T cell receptor beta chains came from one sample sequenced in a study of PD-L1 blockade in urothelial cancer. Produced via immunoSEQ multiplex PCR; TCRdb's table is partial and in-frame only. The data show 56,000 or so clones, approximately 86% seen once. Source: PBMCs, taken around atezolizumab (anti-PD-L1) treatment. The receptor source for this set is a man between 45 and 60 years old with urothelial cancer.

The J gene is TRBJ2-6, the V gene TRBV4-2; a possible D gene is TRBD2 (6 bases). The length of the CDR3 is 19 residues. Trimming left V 1 base short and J 1 base short, with 17 bases between. The germline V gene encodes CDR1 LGHNA and CDR2 YNFKEQ. Here the CDR3 DNA reads TGTGCCAGCAGCCAAGCCGAGGGACTTTGGGGGTCTGGGGCCAACGTCCTGACTTTC. This encodes CASSQAEGLWGSGANVLTF.

The chain carries TRBV2 and TRBJ1-5; the match to TRBD1 covers 7 bases. The germline V gene encodes CDR1 SNHLY and CDR2 FYNNEI. Germline trimming cut 3 bases from V and 7 bases from J; bases unmatched to any gene: 6. The CDR3 length is 14 residues. The CDR3 sequence is CASSERTGRQPQHF. For the CDR3, the DNA is TGTGCCAGCAGTGAGAGGACAGGACGCCAGCCCCAGCATTTT. The complete variable domain, with remaining parts taken from reference TRBV2 and TRBJ1-5, reads EPEVTQTPSHQVTQMGQEVILRCVPISNHLYFYWYRQILGQKVEFLVSFYNNEISEKSEIFDDQFSVERPDGSNFTLKIRSTKLEDSAMYFCASSERTGRQPQHFGDGTRLSIL.

The CDR3 sequence: CSAQLAPSTDTQYF. The CDR3 DNA is TGCAGCGCCCAACTAGCTCCTAGCACAGATACGCAGTATTTT. The rearrangement links TRBV29-1 to TRBJ2-3; tentative D call: TRBD2 (6 bases). Germline V gene lookup returns CDR1 SQVTM and CDR2 ANQGSEA. The CDR3 consists of 14 residues. Trimming cost V 7 bases and J 0 bases, with 14 bases left between them.

This clone was counted once. J is TRBJ1-3 and V is TRBV5-4; D is unresolved. This CDR3 comprises 15 residues. V was pared by 0 bases and J by 0 bases, with 7 bases between. CDR1 is SGHNT, CDR2 YYREEE, per germline (reference sequence). Written as DNA, the CDR3 is TGTGCCAGCAGCTTGGATAGAAGCTCTGGAAACACCATATATTTT. It specifies CASSLDRSSGNTIYF.

This chain uses TRBV2 with TRBJ2-1, with 13 nucleotides matching TRBD2. This CDR3 is built from 15 residues. V trimming: 6 bases; J trimming: 7 bases; junction bases outside the gene matches: 6. Germline lookup yields CDR1 SNHLY and CDR2 FYNNEI. The CDR3 is CASRELAGGVNEQFF. In DNA form, the CDR3 reads TGTGCCAGCAGGGAACTAGCGGGAGGGGTAAATGAGCAGTTCTTC.

V gene TRBV11-2 combines with J gene TRBJ2-7; the match to TRBD2 covers 11 bases. This CDR3 comprises 15 residues. CDR1 SGHAT and CDR2 FQNNGV come from the germline V gene. The V and J ends lost 0 bases and 5 bases, in that order; junction bases with no gene match: 3. CDR3 DNA: TGTGCCAGCAGCTTAGAACTAGCGGGAGCCCACGAGCAGTACTTC. It specifies CASSLELAGAHEQYF.

Written as DNA, the CDR3 is TGTGCCAGCAGCTTTGGCTCGAGCGGGAGGGGGGAGCTGTTTTTT. Residues: CASSFGSSGRGELFF. The rearrangement uses TRBV7-2 and TRBJ2-2; 9 bases map to TRBD2. Germline V gene sequence: CDR1 SGHTA, CDR2 FQGNSA. V was clipped by 3 bases and J by 8 bases; unmatched bases: 7. The CDR3 is 15 amino acids.

The V gene is TRBV7-6, the J gene TRBJ2-7; 11 positions match TRBD2. This CDR3 has 15 residues. Per the germline V gene, CDR1 is SGHVS and CDR2 is FNYEAQ. After removal of 5 bases from V and 2 bases from J, the junction contained 5 bases not matched to a gene. The DNA of the CDR3 is TGTGCCAGCAGCCCAGGGACTAGCGGTACCTACGAGCAGTACTTC. It yields the protein CASSPGTSGTYEQYF.

The chain has TRBV18 and TRBJ1-6; a weak D match, TRBD1 (5 bases). CDR3 length: 14 residues. Germline V gene data show CDR1 as KGHSH and CDR2 as LQKENI. V shed 3 bases and J shed 8 bases, with 11 bases lying between them. The CDR3 here is CASSPGALYSPLHF. The CDR3 DNA follows: TGTGCCAGCTCACCTGGGGCTCTTTATTCACCCCTCCACTTT.

The V gene is TRBV27, the J gene TRBJ2-7; 9 positions agree with TRBD1. Germline loops: CDR1 MNHEY, CDR2 SMNVEV (reference sequence). Losses at the gene ends were 2 bases for V and 6 bases for J; bases not matched to a gene: 5. The CDR3 is made up of 14 amino acids. The CDR3 is CASSLQQGAGEQYF. Written as DNA, the CDR3 is TGTGCCAGCAGTTTACAACAGGGGGCGGGCGAGCAGTACTTC.

The chain links TRBV11-1 to TRBJ2-1; TRBD1 agrees at 8 bases. The CDR3 sequence is 15 residues long. Trimming cost V 4 bases and J 4 bases; bases outside gene matches: 6. CDR1 SGHAT and CDR2 FQDESV come from the germline V gene (reference sequence). The CDR3 here is CASSSQGASYNEQFF. The CDR3 DNA reads TGTGCCAGCAGCTCGCAGGGGGCTTCTTACAATGAGCAGTTCTTC.

The CDR3 DNA is TGCGCCAGCAGCTTGGAGACAGGGCAGGGAAACACCATATATTTT. Its protein is CASSLETGQGNTIYF. This sequence joins TRBV5-1 and TRBJ1-3; TRBD1 agrees at 7 bases. Unmatched junction bases numbered 4, after V lost 0 bases and J lost 4 bases. Germline values: CDR1 SGHRS, CDR2 YFSETQ. The CDR3 runs to 15 residues.

V and J are TRBV6-5 and TRBJ2-5; perhaps TRBD1 as D (5 bases). CDR1 is MNHEY, CDR2 SVGAGI, per germline. V dropped 4 bases and J dropped 2 bases, with 8 bases sitting between them. The CDR3 totals 13 residues. Written as DNA, the CDR3 is TGTGCCAGCAGTTCGACAGTGCAAGAGACCCAGTACTTC. This sequence encodes CASSSTVQETQYF.

The sample holds a few counts of this clone. In DNA form, the CDR3 reads TGTGCCAGCAGCGTATCCGGGACAGGGACCGGAAACACCATATATTTT. As protein: CASSVSGTGTGNTIYF. This rearrangement joins TRBV9 to TRBJ1-3; the match to TRBD1 covers 9 bases. Germline V lookup: CDR1 SGDLS, CDR2 YYNGEE. The CDR3 has 16 residues. V shed 1 base, J shed 4 bases, and the junction held 6 bases outside the gene matches.

The chain joins TRBV30 to TRBJ1-3, with 8 bases fitting TRBD1. Looked up from germline, CDR1 is GTSNPN and CDR2 is SVGIG (reference sequence). Unmatched junction bases numbered 3, after V lost 5 bases and J lost 3 bases. This CDR3 contains 13 residues. The CDR3 sequence is CAWDRGGGNTIYF. In nucleotides, the CDR3 is TGTGCCTGGGACAGGGGTGGTGGAAACACCATATATTTT. Drawing the rest from reference TRBV30 and TRBJ1-3, the complete variable domain is SQTIHQWPATLVQPVGSPLSLECTVEGTSNPNLYWYRQAAGRGLQLLFYSVGIGQISSEVPQNLSASRPQDRQFILSSKKLLLSDSGFYLCAWDRGGGNTIYFGEGSWLTVV.

This chain connects TRBV20-1 to TRBJ1-2; no reliable D call. The CDR3 length is 10 residues. Germline CDR1 DFQATT, CDR2 SNEGSKA (reference sequence). V was trimmed by 6 bases and J by 4 bases, leaving 6 bases between them. CDR3 region: CSASRYGYTF. The CDR3 nucleotides are TGCAGTGCATCCCGCTATGGCTACACCTTC.

This chain joins TRBV2 and TRBJ2-1, with D maybe TRBD1 (5 bases). V dropped 4 bases and J dropped 9 bases, with 16 bases sitting between them. The V gene's germline CDR1 is SNHLY and CDR2 FYNNEI. The CDR3 is made up of 14 amino acids. The CDR3 is CASSGFRQGAEQFF. CDR3 nucleotides: TGTGCCAGCAGTGGTTTCCGCCAAGGGGCTGAGCAGTTCTTC.

The chain employs TRBV19 and TRBJ2-5, with 8 bases that match TRBD1. The germline V gene has CDR1 LNHDA and CDR2 SQIVND (reference sequence). The CDR3 spans 14 residues. V was pared by 3 bases and J by 4 bases, with 4 bases of the junction left unmatched. The CDR3: CASSIGQGGETQYF. The CDR3 coding sequence is TGTGCCAGTAGTATTGGACAGGGAGGAGAGACCCAGTACTTC.